Reported below is one T cell receptor (beta chain). No antigen is known for it. This sample is drawn from a study of CXCR3-negative and CXCR3-positive naive CD8 T cells. The germline V gene has CDR1 SQVTM and CDR2 ANQGSEA. The CDR3 length is 16 residues. It was by 5' RACE with UMI labels that the TRB cDNA libraries were prepared. TCRdb re-analyzed the 5' RACE reads; it lists each CDR3 protein once, without DNA. The listing contains about 140,000 distinct CDR3 sequences. Naive CD8+ T cells had a CD45RO-CCR7+CD27+CD95- phenotype. Study results and limitations: Hydrophobicity was higher for TRB CDR3s found in CXCR3-positive naive cells than in CXCR3-negative naive cells. Partially decreased CXCR3 expression was recorded after cryopreservation, and fresh PBMCs were used in most assays.

The specimen was naive CXCR3+ CD8+ T cells from blood. Subset indicated: CD45RO-CCR7+CD27+CD95- naive CD8+ T cells expressing CXCR3 (TNR3+). The chain combines TRBV29-1 with TRBJ2-3; TCRdb lists TRBD1, though no DNA is available to test this call. This sequence originates from a human donor in good health. Some clones in this sample may be carry-over from other donors' samples. The CDR3 is CSVNSPQGTSTDTQYF.